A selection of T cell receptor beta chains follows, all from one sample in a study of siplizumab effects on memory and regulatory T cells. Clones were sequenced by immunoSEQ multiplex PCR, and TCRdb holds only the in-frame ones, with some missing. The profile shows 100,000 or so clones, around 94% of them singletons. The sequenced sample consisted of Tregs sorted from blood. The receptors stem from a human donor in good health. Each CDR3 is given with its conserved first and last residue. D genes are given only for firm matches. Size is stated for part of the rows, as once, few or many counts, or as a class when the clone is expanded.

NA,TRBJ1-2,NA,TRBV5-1,CASSLDRADYGYTF,TGCGCCAGCAGCTTGGACAGGGCTGACTATGGCTACACCTTC
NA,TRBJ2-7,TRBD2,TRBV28,CASIPGTSASYEQYF,TGTGCCAGCATTCCTGGGACTAGCGCGTCCTACGAGCAGTACTTC
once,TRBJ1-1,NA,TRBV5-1,CASSLSRGAEAFF,TGCGCCAGCAGCTTGTCGAGAGGCGCTGAAGCTTTCTTT
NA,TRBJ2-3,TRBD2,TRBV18,CASSPYQTSGRTDTQYF,TGTGCCAGCTCACCGTACCAGACTAGCGGGAGAACAGATACGCAGTATTTT
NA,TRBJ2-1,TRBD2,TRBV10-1,CASSLQSGRFNNEQFF,TGCGCCAGCAGCCTACAGAGCGGGAGGTTTAACAATGAGCAGTTCTTC
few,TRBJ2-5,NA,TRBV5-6,CASRVTRGETQYF,TGTGCCAGCAGAGTTACCCGGGGGGAGACCCAGTACTTC
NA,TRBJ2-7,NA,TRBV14,CASSQVRTYEQYF,TGTGCCAGCAGCCAAGTACGGACCTACGAGCAGTACTTC
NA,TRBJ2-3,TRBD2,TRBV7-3,CASSLMLTSDLTDTQYF,TGTGCCAGCAGCTTAATGCTAACTAGCGACCTAACAGATACGCAGTATTTT
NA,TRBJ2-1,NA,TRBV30,CAWKYTDRGRWDEQFF,TGTGCCTGGAAATACACTGACCGAGGGAGGTGGGATGAGCAGTTCTTC
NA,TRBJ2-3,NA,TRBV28,CASSEANTDTQYF,TGTGCCAGCAGTGAAGCTAACACAGATACGCAGTATTTT
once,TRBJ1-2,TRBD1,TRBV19,CASSIDTGANYGYTF,TGTGCCAGTAGTATAGATACAGGGGCTAACTATGGCTACACCTTC
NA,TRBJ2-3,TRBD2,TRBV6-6,CASSSLSGSRTDTQYF,TGTGCCAGCAGTTCCCTAAGCGGGAGCCGCACAGATACGCAGTATTTT
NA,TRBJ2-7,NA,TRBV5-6,CASSLINSFSYEQYF,TGTGCCAGCAGCTTGATCAACTCCTTTTCCTACGAGCAGTACTTC
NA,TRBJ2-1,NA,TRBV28,CASRLHAEQFF,TGTGCCAGCAGGTTACATGCCGAGCAGTTCTTC
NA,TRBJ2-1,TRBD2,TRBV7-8,CASSLVLAGGLGVNNEQFF,TGTGCCAGCAGCTTAGTCCTAGCGGGAGGGCTCGGGGTCAACAATGAGCAGTTCTTC
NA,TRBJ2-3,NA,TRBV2,CASSSGGFDTQYF,TGTGCCAGCAGCAGCGGAGGCTTTGATACGCAGTATTTT
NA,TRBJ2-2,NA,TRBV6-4,CASSDGSTGELFF,TGTGCCAGCAGTGACGGGAGCACCGGGGAGCTGTTTTTT